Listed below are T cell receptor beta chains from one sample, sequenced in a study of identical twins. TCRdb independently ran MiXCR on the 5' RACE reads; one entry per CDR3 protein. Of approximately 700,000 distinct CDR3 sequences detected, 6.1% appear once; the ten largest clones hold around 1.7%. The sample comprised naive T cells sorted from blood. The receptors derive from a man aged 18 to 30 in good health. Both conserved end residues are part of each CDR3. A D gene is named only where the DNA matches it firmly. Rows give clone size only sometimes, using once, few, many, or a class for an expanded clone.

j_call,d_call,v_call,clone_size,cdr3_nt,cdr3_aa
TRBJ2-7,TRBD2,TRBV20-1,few,TGCAGTGCTCCCCCAAGATTGGCGGGAGCCTCATGGGGCGAGCAGTACTTC,CSAPPRLAGASWGEQYF
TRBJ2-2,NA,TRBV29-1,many,TGCAGCGTTTTGGGGGACACCGGGGAGCTGTTTTTT,CSVLGDTGELFF
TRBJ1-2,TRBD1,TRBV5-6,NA,TGTGCCAGCAGCTCCACCCCGGGACAGGGAATTAGCTACACCTTC,CASSSTPGQGISYTF
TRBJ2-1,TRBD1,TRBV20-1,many,TGCAGTGCCCTAGAGATCGGCGGACAGGGGGCTATTGATGAGCAGTTCTTC,CSALEIGGQGAIDEQFF
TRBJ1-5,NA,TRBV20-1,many,TGCAGTGCTAGAAATCTAGGCAGGGAGTATAGCAATCAGCCCCAGCATTTT,CSARNLGREYSNQPQHF
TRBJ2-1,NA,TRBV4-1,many,TGCGCCAGCAGCCCGACAGGAATGACCTACAATGAGCAGTTCTTC,CASSPTGMTYNEQFF
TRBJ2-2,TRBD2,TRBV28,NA,TGTGCCAGCAGTTTAGCTAGCGGGAGGTCTACCGGGGAGCTGTTTTTT,CASSLASGRSTGELFF
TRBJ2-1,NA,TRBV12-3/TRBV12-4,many,TGTGCCAGCACCCTCCCGGGGGCCGGGAGTATAGATGAGCAGTTCTTC,CASTLPGAGSIDEQFF
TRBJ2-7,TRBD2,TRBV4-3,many,TGCGCCAGCAGCCAACTAGCGGGAGTGGGGGAGCAGTACTTC,CASSQLAGVGEQYF
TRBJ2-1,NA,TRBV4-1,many,TGCGCCAGCAGCCATAGTAGCTCCTACAATGAGCAGTTCTTC,CASSHSSSYNEQFF
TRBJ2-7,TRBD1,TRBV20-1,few,TGCAGTGCTAGAGAGGACAGGGGAGTCGACGAGCAGTACTTC,CSAREDRGVDEQYF
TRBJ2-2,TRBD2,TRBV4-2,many,TGTGCCAGCAGCCAATTCCAGGGAGGGACCGGGGAGCTGTTTTTT,CASSQFQGGTGELFF
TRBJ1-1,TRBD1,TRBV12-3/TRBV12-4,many,TGTGCCAGCAGGCCTGCACCGGACAGGGGGTGGACTGAAGCTTTCTTT,CASRPAPDRGWTEAFF
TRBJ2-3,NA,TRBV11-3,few,TGTGCCAGCACCTTCCTCACCACCACAGATACGCAGTATTTT,CASTFLTTTDTQYF
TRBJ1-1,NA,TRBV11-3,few,TGTGCCAGCAGCTTAGCCGCAGGCACGAACACTGAAGCTTTCTTT,CASSLAAGTNTEAFF
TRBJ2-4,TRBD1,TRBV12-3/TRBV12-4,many,TGTGCCAGCAGCCCTCCCAGGGACAGGGAAAACATTCAGTACTTC,CASSPPRDRENIQYF
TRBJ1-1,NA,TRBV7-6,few,TGTGCCAGCAGCTTATTCACAGGGACCCCCTCGGGGATGAACACTGAAGCTTTCTTT,CASSLFTGTPSGMNTEAFF
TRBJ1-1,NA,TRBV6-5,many,TGTGCCAGCATAGTGGGGATTGAAGCTTTCTTT,CASIVGIEAFF
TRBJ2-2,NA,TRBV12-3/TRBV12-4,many,TGTGCCAGCAGTTTAATTAACACCGGGGAGCTGTTTTTT,CASSLINTGELFF
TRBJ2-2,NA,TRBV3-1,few,TGTGCCAGCAGCCAAGGAGTAGACACCGGGGAGCTGTTTTTT,CASSQGVDTGELFF
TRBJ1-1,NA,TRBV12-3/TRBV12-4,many,TGTGCCAGCAACCCGGGGGTTACCACTGAAGCTTTCTTT,CASNPGVTTEAFF
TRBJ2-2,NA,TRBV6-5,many,TGTGCCAGCAGTTACTCGTTCCCTGGAAAGGAGCTGTTTTTT,CASSYSFPGKELFF
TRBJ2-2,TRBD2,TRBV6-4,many,TGTGCCAGCAGTGGGACTAGCGGGAGCACCGGGGAGCTGTTTTTT,CASSGTSGSTGELFF
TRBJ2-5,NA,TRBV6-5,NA,TGTGCCAGCAGTTACCCGGTGGTGGACCCCACCAGGGAGACCCAGTACTTC,CASSYPVVDPTRETQYF
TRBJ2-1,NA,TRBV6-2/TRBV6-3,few,TGTGCCAGCAGTTACCCCCCTATGCTGTCGCGGGACGAGCTGAGCAATGAGCAGTTCTTC,CASSYPPMLSRDELSNEQFF
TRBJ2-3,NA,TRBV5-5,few,TGTGCCAGCGGACAGCTCAGCACAGATACGCAGTATTTT,CASGQLSTDTQYF
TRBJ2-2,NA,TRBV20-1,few,TGCAGTGCTAGAGATCAGGGGCAGTTAGACACCGGGGAGCTGTTTTTT,CSARDQGQLDTGELFF
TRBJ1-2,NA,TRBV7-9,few,TGTGCCAGCAGCTTAGGCCCGGGGTCGGGACTCGGCTATGGCTACACCTTC,CASSLGPGSGLGYGYTF
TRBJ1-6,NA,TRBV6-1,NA,TGTGCCAGCAGAGAGCCCTGGACTCCGAGGGTTGATAATTCACCCCTCCACTTT,CASREPWTPRVDNSPLHF
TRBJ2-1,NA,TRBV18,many,TGTGCCAGCTCACCACGGCATGAGCAGTTCTTC,CASSPRHEQFF
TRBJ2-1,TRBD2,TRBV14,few,TGTGCCAGCAGCCAAGAGAGCAGCGGGGCAGGCGATGAGCAGTTCTTC,CASSQESSGAGDEQFF
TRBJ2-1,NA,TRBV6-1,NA,TGTGCCAGCACCCGGACAGCTCCCGACAATGAGCAGTTCTTC,CASTRTAPDNEQFF
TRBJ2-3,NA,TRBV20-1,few,TGCAGTGCTAGCCGGAGCTCGGTTAGCACAGATACGCAGTATTTT,CSASRSSVSTDTQYF
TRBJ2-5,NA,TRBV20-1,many,TGCAGTGCTAGCCGGGCTGGCGGAAGCCAAGAGACCCAGTACTTC,CSASRAGGSQETQYF
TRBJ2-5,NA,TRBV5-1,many,TGCGCCAGCAGCTTAAGGACTAGGACAGGGATGATAGAGACCCAGTACTTC,CASSLRTRTGMIETQYF
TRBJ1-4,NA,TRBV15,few,TGTGCCACCAGCAGAGGCCCAGAAAAACTGTTTTTT,CATSRGPEKLFF
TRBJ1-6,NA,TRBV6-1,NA,TGTGCCAGCAGAAGTCCCCAGGGAAATTCACCCCTCCACTTT,CASRSPQGNSPLHF
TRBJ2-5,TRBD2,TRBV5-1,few,TGCGCCAGCAGCCCCTTCCCACTAGCGGGAGGATCCGAGACCCAGTACTTC,CASSPFPLAGGSETQYF
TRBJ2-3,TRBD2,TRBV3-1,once,TGTGCCAGCAGCCGCGGACTAGCGGGAGGAAATCCCACAGATACGCAGTATTTT,CASSRGLAGGNPTDTQYF
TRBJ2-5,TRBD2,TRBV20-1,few,TGCAGTGCTAGACTGGGAGGGAGAGAGACCCAGTACTTC,CSARLGGRETQYF
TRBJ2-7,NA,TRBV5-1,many,TGCGCCAGCAGCTTGGCCGGGACGGGAGCCACCTACGAGCAGTACTTC,CASSLAGTGATYEQYF
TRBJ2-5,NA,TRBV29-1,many,TGCAGCGTTGAGGACCAAGAGACCCAGTACTTC,CSVEDQETQYF
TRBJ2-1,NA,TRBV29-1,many,TGCAGCGTTCAGGGGCTAGCGGACGCCTACAATGAGCAGTTCTTC,CSVQGLADAYNEQFF
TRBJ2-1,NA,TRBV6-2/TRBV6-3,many,TGTGCCAGCAGTTATTTGGGTGAGCAGTTCTTC,CASSYLGEQFF
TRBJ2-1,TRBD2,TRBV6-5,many,TGTGCCAGCAGTTACTCGAATGGCTGGGCTAGCGGCCACAATGAGCAGTTCTTC,CASSYSNGWASGHNEQFF
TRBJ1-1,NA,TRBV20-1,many,TGCAGTGCCAAACCGTCCGGGCGGCTGAACACTGAAGCTTTCTTT,CSAKPSGRLNTEAFF
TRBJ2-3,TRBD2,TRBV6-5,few,TGTGCCAGCAGTTACTCGGTGCGGGGGTCCTCTCTCACAGATACGCAGTATTTT,CASSYSVRGSSLTDTQYF
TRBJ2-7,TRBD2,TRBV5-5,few,TGTGCCAGCAGCTTCGGGCTAGCGGGACCTGAGCAGTACTTC,CASSFGLAGPEQYF
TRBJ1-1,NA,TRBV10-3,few,TGTGCCATCAGTGAGTCGAGGGTATCCTTGAGAGCTTTCTTT,CAISESRVSLRAFF
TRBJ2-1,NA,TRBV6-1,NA,TGTGCCAGCAGTGACCGGGACATCTACAATGAGCAGTTCTTC,CASSDRDIYNEQFF
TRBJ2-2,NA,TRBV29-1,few,TGCAGCGTTCTGATGAACACCGGGGAGCTGTTTTTT,CSVLMNTGELFF
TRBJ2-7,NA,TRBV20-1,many,TGCAGTGCTAGTGAAGTACAGCGGAGCTCCTACGAGCAGTACTTC,CSASEVQRSSYEQYF